A selection of T cell receptor beta chains follows, all from one sample in a study of beta chain features in type 1 diabetes. The table came from immunoSEQ multiplex PCR; TCRdb's copy has only in-frame clones and leaves some out. The data hold 600,000 to 700,000 clones, with about an eighth observed a single time. The material sequenced was naive CD4+ T cells from blood. Source of these receptors: a man between 18 and 29 years old with type 1 diabetes. The CDR3 runs from the conserved cysteine through the conserved F or W. D genes are given only for firm matches. Rows give clone size only sometimes, using once, few, many, or a class for an expanded clone.

j_gene: TRBJ1-1; abundance: few; v_gene: TRBV5-4; d_gene: NA; CDR3nt: TGTGCCAGCAGCTTGGCCAGAAAGAACACTGAAGCTTTCTTT; CDR3aa: CASSLARKNTEAFF
j_gene: TRBJ2-7; abundance: few; v_gene: TRBV7-2; d_gene: TRBD1; CDR3nt: TGTGCCAGCAGCTTCCCCGGACAGGGATACTCCTACGAGCAGTACTTC; CDR3aa: CASSFPGQGYSYEQYF
j_gene: TRBJ1-2; abundance: NA; v_gene: TRBV30; d_gene: NA; CDR3nt: TGTGCCTGGAGTGTACAAGGGGCGCGGCAGGCCTACACCTTC; CDR3aa: CAWSVQGARQAYTF
j_gene: TRBJ2-3; abundance: few; v_gene: TRBV30; d_gene: TRBD2; CDR3nt: TGTGCCTGGAGAAGGGGGACTAGTGGCACAGATACGCAGTATTTT; CDR3aa: CAWRRGTSGTDTQYF
j_gene: TRBJ1-4; abundance: few; v_gene: TRBV30; d_gene: TRBD1; CDR3nt: TGTGCCTGGAGTCCCATCGACAGGGATGCCGAAAAACTGTTTTTT; CDR3aa: CAWSPIDRDAEKLFF
j_gene: TRBJ2-5; abundance: few; v_gene: TRBV5-1; d_gene: NA; CDR3nt: TGCGCCAGCAGCGTGGGACGAGCGGAGACCCAGTACTTC; CDR3aa: CASSVGRAETQYF
j_gene: TRBJ2-7; abundance: few; v_gene: TRBV7-6; d_gene: NA; CDR3nt: TGTGCCAGCAGCCTAACTGTACAGGGTAGCGACGAGCAGTACTTC; CDR3aa: CASSLTVQGSDEQYF
j_gene: TRBJ2-7; abundance: NA; v_gene: TRBV28; d_gene: NA; CDR3nt: TGTGCCTCAAGCAGGGGATCCTACGAGCAGTACTTC; CDR3aa: CASSRGSYEQYF
j_gene: TRBJ2-5; abundance: few; v_gene: TRBV5-4; d_gene: TRBD2; CDR3nt: TGTGCCAGCAGCTACCCCGGGGGACTAGCGATTGGAGAGACCCAGTACTTC; CDR3aa: CASSYPGGLAIGETQYF
j_gene: TRBJ2-1; abundance: few; v_gene: TRBV9; d_gene: TRBD1; CDR3nt: TGTGCCAGCAGCGCCAACCGAGACAGGGGGCTCAATGAGCAGTTCTTC; CDR3aa: CASSANRDRGLNEQFF
j_gene: TRBJ1-3; abundance: NA; v_gene: TRBV10-3; d_gene: NA; CDR3nt: TGTGCCATACAGGGAGCTGGAAACACCATATATTTT; CDR3aa: CAIQGAGNTIYF
j_gene: TRBJ1-5; abundance: few; v_gene: TRBV6-1; d_gene: NA; CDR3nt: TGTGCCAGCAGTGAAGCTGCGCCTCAGCCCCAGCATTTT; CDR3aa: CASSEAAPQPQHF
j_gene: TRBJ2-2; abundance: NA; v_gene: TRBV9; d_gene: NA; CDR3nt: TGTGCCAGCAGCCGCGGGGCCCCGAACACCGGGGAGCTGTTTTTT; CDR3aa: CASSRGAPNTGELFF
j_gene: TRBJ2-5; abundance: few; v_gene: TRBV9; d_gene: NA; CDR3nt: TGTGCCAGCAGCGTTAGGGGTGGGTCTGAGGAGACCCAGTACTTC; CDR3aa: CASSVRGGSEETQYF
j_gene: TRBJ2-2; abundance: few; v_gene: TRBV7-2; d_gene: TRBD1; CDR3nt: TGTGCCAGCAGCTTACTCTTCCGGGGACAGATTTCGAACACCGGGGAGCTGTTTTTT; CDR3aa: CASSLLFRGQISNTGELFF
j_gene: TRBJ2-1; abundance: few; v_gene: TRBV6-5; d_gene: NA; CDR3nt: TGTGCCAGCAGTTTCATAGAAGTTGGTGAGCAGTTCTTC; CDR3aa: CASSFIEVGEQFF
j_gene: TRBJ1-1; abundance: few; v_gene: TRBV5-1; d_gene: NA; CDR3nt: TGCGCCAGCAGCCCTTTCGTAGGGGGGGGACGAGGCACTGAAGCTTTCTTT; CDR3aa: CASSPFVGGGRGTEAFF
j_gene: TRBJ2-1; abundance: NA; v_gene: TRBV6-5; d_gene: TRBD1; CDR3nt: TGTGCCAGCAGTTACTCCTCGGGACAGAACAATGAGCAGTTCTTC; CDR3aa: CASSYSSGQNNEQFF
j_gene: TRBJ1-2; abundance: few; v_gene: TRBV4-1; d_gene: NA; CDR3nt: TGCGCCAGCAGCCAAGCCGGGGGCTACACCTTC; CDR3aa: CASSQAGGYTF
j_gene: TRBJ2-1; abundance: few; v_gene: TRBV11-3; d_gene: TRBD2; CDR3nt: TGTGCCAGCAGCTTAGGGAGCCTAGCGGGGGAGGCTGAGCAGTTCTTC; CDR3aa: CASSLGSLAGEAEQFF
j_gene: TRBJ2-4; abundance: NA; v_gene: TRBV30; d_gene: TRBD1; CDR3nt: TGTGCCTGGAGCCCGGGACAGCAAAACATTCAGTACTTC; CDR3aa: CAWSPGQQNIQYF
j_gene: TRBJ1-1; abundance: few; v_gene: TRBV14; d_gene: NA; CDR3nt: TGTGCCAGCAGCCAGAGCAGGATCACTGAAGCTTTCTTT; CDR3aa: CASSQSRITEAFF
j_gene: TRBJ1-1; abundance: NA; v_gene: TRBV19; d_gene: NA; CDR3nt: TGTGCCAGTACCCCCCAGCTGGGGGACACTGAAGCTTTCTTT; CDR3aa: CASTPQLGDTEAFF
j_gene: TRBJ1-3; abundance: NA; v_gene: TRBV25-1; d_gene: NA; CDR3nt: TGTGCCAGCAGTGACAGCCGGACAGCTGGAAACACCATATATTTT; CDR3aa: CASSDSRTAGNTIYF
j_gene: TRBJ1-1; abundance: few; v_gene: TRBV18; d_gene: NA; CDR3nt: TGTGCCAGCTCACCGCCAGGCGACACTGAAGCTTTCTTT; CDR3aa: CASSPPGDTEAFF
j_gene: TRBJ1-1; abundance: NA; v_gene: TRBV9; d_gene: NA; CDR3nt: TGTGCCAGCAGCGGGACCGGTCGTAATGAAGCTTTCTTT; CDR3aa: CASSGTGRNEAFF
j_gene: TRBJ1-2; abundance: few; v_gene: TRBV7-9; d_gene: NA; CDR3nt: TGTGCCAGCAGCTTGTGGGACGACACTAACTATGGCTACACCTTC; CDR3aa: CASSLWDDTNYGYTF
j_gene: TRBJ2-7; abundance: few; v_gene: TRBV6-1; d_gene: NA; CDR3nt: TGTGCCAGCAGAGAGGGCAGGGGCCCCTACGAGCAGTACTTC; CDR3aa: CASREGRGPYEQYF
j_gene: TRBJ1-6; abundance: few; v_gene: TRBV18; d_gene: TRBD1; CDR3nt: TGTGCCAGCGCCCGGGACAGGGTGAATTCACCCCTCCACTTT; CDR3aa: CASARDRVNSPLHF